The entry below describes one T cell receptor beta chain. The antigen is not known. 60 Vbeta and 13 Jbeta primers were used in PCR. The table came from immunoSEQ multiplex PCR; TCRdb's copy has only in-frame clones and leaves some out. The table includes 76,000 or so clones, under 85% detected once. Trimming stripped 0 bases from V and 6 bases from J, with 16 bases between. CDR3 length equals 16 residues. The V gene's germline CDR1 is SGHRS and CDR2 YFSETQ. The data stem from a study of cytomegalovirus exposure and HLA in healthy donors. General study findings and limits: When analyzed later, a missense DCLRE1C variant was found to be linked to TCR beta V- and J-gene trimming. The investigators catalogued some 160 TCR beta chains as cytomegalovirus-associated. CMV serostatus stood as the only immune exposure information on hand.

This clonotype was obtained from a middle-aged woman in good health and CMV-seropositive. The chain carries TRBV5-1 and TRBJ2-1, with a weak D call TRBD2 (5 bases). The sequenced sample consisted of PBMCs. The CDR3 DNA is TGCGCCAGCAGCTTGGGCGGGTTCGGGCTCGGCAATGAGCAGTTCTTC. This gives the protein CASSLGGFGLGNEQFF. The variable domain in full, completed from reference TRBV5-1 and TRBJ2-1, reads KAGVTQTPRYLIKTRGQQVTLSCSPISGHRSVSWYQQTPGQGLQFLFEYFSETQRNKGNFPGRFSGRQFSNSRSEMNVSTLELGDSALYLCASSLGGFGLGNEQFFGPGTRLTVL.